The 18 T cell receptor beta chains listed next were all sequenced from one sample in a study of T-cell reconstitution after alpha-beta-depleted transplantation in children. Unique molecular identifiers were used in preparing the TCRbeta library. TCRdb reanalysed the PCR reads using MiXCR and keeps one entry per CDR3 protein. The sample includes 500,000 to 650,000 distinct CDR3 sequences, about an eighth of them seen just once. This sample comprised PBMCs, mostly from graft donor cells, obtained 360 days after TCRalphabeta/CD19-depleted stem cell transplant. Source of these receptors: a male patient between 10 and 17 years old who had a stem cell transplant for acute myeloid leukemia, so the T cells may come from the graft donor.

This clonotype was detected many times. This CDR3 is CASSLVGPLNTEAFF. CDR3 sequence (DNA): TGCGCCAGCAGCTTGGTAGGGCCTCTCAACACTGAAGCTTTCTTT. The chain is built from TRBV5-1 and TRBJ1-1; D remains unclear. This CDR3 has 15 residues. Germline assignment: CDR1 SGHRS and CDR2 YFSETQ. The V end was cut by 0 bases, the J end by 2 bases, with 11 bases between.

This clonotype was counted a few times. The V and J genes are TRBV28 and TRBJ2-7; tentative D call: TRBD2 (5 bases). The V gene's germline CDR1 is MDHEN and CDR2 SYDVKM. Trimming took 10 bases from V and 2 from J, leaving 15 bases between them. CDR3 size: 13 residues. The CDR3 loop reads CATARAVPYEQYF. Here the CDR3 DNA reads TGTGCCACGGCGCGGGCCGTACCCTACGAGCAGTACTTC.

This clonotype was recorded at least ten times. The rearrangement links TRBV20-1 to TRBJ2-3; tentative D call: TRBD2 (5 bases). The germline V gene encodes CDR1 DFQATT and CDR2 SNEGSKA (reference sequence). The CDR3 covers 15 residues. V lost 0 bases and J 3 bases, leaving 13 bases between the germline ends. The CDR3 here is CSARDITSLTDTQYF. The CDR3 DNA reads TGCAGTGCTAGAGATATTACTAGTTTAACAGATACGCAGTATTTT.

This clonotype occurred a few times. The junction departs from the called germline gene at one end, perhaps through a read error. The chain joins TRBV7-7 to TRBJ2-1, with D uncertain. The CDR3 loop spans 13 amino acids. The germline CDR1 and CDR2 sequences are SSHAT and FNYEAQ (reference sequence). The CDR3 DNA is TGTGCTAGCAGCCCTCCTGCGGACAATGAGCAGTTCTTC. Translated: CASSPPADNEQFF.

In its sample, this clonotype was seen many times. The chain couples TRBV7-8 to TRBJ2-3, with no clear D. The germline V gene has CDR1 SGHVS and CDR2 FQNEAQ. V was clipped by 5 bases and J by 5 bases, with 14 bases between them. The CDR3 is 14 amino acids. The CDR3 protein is CASSLSHIQDTQYF. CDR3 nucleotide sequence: TGTGCCAGCAGCCTCTCCCACATTCAAGATACGCAGTATTTT.

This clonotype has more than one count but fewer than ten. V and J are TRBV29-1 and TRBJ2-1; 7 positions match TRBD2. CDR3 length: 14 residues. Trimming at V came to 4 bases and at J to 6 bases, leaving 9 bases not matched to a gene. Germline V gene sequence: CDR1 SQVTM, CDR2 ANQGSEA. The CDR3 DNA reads TGCAGCGTTGGACCGCGGGAGAATATCAATGAGCAGTTCTTC. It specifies CSVGPRENINEQFF.

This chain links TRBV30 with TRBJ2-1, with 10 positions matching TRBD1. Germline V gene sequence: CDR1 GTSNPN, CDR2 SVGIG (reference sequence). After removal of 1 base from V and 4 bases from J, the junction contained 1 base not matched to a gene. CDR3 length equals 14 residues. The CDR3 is CAWSGDRGYNEQFF. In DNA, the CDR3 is TGTGCCTGGAGTGGGGACAGGGGATACAATGAGCAGTTCTTC.

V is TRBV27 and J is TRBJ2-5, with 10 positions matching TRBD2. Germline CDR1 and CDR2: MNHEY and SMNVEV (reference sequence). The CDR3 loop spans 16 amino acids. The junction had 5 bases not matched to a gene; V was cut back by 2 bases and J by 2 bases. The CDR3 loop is CASSLRTSGAQETQYF. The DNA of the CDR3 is TGTGCCAGCAGTTTACGTACTAGCGGGGCGCAAGAGACCCAGTACTTC.

This CDR3 reads CASSLRRRGSSTDTQYF. CDR3 sequence (DNA): TGTGCCAGCAGCTTAAGAAGGAGGGGGTCTAGCACAGATACGCAGTATTTT. The rearrangement uses TRBV7-2 and TRBJ2-3; possibly TRBD1 or TRBD2 for D (6 bases each). Germline lookup yields CDR1 SGHTA and CDR2 FQGNSA. V was cut by 2 bases and J by 0 bases, with 15 bases left in between. The CDR3 has 17 residues.

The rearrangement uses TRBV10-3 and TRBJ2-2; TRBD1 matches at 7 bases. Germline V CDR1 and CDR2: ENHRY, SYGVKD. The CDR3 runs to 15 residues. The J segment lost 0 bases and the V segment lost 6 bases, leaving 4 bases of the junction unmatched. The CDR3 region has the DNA TGTGCCATCAGGACAGGGCCCTCGAACACCGGGGAGCTGTTTTTT. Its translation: CAIRTGPSNTGELFF.

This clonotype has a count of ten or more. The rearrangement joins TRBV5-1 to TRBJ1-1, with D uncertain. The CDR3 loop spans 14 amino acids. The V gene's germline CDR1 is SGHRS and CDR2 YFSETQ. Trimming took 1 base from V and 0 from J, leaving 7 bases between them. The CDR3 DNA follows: TGCGCCAGCAGCTTGACGACCATGAACACTGAAGCTTTCTTT. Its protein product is CASSLTTMNTEAFF.

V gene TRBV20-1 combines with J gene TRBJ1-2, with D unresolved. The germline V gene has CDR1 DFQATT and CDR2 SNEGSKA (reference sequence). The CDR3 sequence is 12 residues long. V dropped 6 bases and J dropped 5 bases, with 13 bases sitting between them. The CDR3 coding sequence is TGCAGTGCGGTAAAGGCTTCTTATGGCTACACCTTC. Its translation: CSAVKASYGYTF.

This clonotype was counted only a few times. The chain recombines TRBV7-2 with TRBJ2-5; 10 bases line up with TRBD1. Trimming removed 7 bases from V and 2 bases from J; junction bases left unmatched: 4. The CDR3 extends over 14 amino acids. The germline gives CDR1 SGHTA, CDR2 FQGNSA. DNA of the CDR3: TGTGCCAGCAACGACAGGGGGCGTCAAGAGACCCAGTACTTC. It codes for CASNDRGRQETQYF. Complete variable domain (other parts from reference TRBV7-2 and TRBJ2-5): GAGVSQSPSNKVTEKGKDVELRCDPISGHTALYWYRQSLGQGLEFLIYFQGNSAPDKSGLPSDRFSAERTGGSVSTLTIQRTQQEDSAVYLCASNDRGRQETQYFGPGTRLLVL.

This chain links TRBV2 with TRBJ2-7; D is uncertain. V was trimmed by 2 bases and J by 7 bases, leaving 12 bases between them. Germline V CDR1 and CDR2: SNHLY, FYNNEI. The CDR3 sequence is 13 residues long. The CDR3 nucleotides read TGTGCCAGCAGTGAAAAGTACCCCGGAGAGCAGTACTTC. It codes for CASSEKYPGEQYF. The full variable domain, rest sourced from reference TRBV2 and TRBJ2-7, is EPEVTQTPSHQVTQMGQEVILRCVPISNHLYFYWYRQILGQKVEFLVSFYNNEISEKSEIFDDQFSVERPDGSNFTLKIRSTKLEDSAMYFCASSEKYPGEQYFGPGTRLTVT.

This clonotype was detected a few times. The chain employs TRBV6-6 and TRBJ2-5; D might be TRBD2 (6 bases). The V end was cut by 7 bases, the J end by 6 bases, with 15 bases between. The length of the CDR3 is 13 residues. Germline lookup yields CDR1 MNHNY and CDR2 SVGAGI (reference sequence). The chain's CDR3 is CASTIADSKTQYF. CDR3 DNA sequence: TGTGCCAGCACTATAGCGGACTCAAAGACCCAGTACTTC.

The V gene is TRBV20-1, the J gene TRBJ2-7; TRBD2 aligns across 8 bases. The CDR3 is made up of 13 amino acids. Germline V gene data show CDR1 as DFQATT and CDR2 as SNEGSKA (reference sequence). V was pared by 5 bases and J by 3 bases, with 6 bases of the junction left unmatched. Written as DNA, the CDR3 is TGCAGTGCTGGGGGGCTAGCGGGCTACGAGCAGTACTTC. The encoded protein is CSAGGLAGYEQYF.

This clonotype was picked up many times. CDR3 sequence (DNA): TGTGCCAGCAGTTTGACAGCCAACTCTGGAAACACCATATATTTT. Its protein is CASSLTANSGNTIYF. The V call is TRBV28, the J call TRBJ1-3, with a tentative D call TRBD1 (5 bases). Deletions cut 3 bases from V and 0 bases from J, with 9 bases between. The germline gives CDR1 MDHEN, CDR2 SYDVKM. CDR3 length: 15 residues.

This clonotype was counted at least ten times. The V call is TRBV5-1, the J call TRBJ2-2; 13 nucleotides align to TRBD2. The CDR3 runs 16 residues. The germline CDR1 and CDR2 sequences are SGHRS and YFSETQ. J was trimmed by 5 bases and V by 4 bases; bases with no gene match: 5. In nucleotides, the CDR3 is TGCGCCAGCAGCACCGGGACTAGCGGGAAGACCGGGGAGCTGTTTTTT. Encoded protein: CASSTGTSGKTGELFF.